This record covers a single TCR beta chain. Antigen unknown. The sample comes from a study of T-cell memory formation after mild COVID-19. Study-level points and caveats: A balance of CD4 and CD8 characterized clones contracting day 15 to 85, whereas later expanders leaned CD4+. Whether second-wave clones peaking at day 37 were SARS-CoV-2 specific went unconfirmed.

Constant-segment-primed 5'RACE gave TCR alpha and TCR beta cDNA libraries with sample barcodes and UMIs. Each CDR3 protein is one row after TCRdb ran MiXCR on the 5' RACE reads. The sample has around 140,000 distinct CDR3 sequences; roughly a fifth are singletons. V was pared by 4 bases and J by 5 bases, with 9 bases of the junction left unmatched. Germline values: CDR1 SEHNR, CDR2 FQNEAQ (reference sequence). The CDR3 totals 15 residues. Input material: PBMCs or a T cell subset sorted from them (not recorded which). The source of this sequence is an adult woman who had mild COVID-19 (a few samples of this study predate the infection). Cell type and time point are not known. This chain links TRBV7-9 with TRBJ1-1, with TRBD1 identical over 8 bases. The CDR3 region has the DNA TGTGCCAGCAGCTCTTTGGACAGGGTGAGAACTGAAGCTTTCTTT. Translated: CASSSLDRVRTEAFF. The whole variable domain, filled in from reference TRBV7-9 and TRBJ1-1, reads DTGVSQNPRHKITKRGQNVTFRCDPISEHNRLYWYRQTLGQGPEFLTYFQNEAQLEKSRLLSDRFSAERPKGSFSTLEIQRTEQGDSAMYLCASSSLDRVRTEAFFGQGTRLTVV.